The rows below give T cell receptor beta chains drawn from one sample of a study of monozygotic twins with inflammatory bowel disease. One entry per CDR3 protein, without DNA, is what TCRdb gives after re-calling the 5' RACE reads. This sample's table has roughly 170,000 distinct CDR3 sequences. Sample: blood. The receptors were sampled from a human donor with ulcerative colitis or Crohn's disease, or a healthy co-twin of an affected twin (not recorded which). Each CDR3 is given with its conserved first and last residue.

J gene | V gene | CDR3 protein
TRBJ2-4 | TRBV18 | CASSPPTPTLNIQYF
TRBJ1-1 | TRBV20-1 | CSAWDQGTNTEAFF
TRBJ1-1 | TRBV28 | CASNTFTEAFF
TRBJ2-7 | TRBV9 | CASSAGLAGGSYEQYF
TRBJ1-1 | TRBV28 | CASSSGQVGDTEAFF
TRBJ1-5 | TRBV11-2 | CASSLGERQPQHF
TRBJ2-7 | TRBV30 | CALKMSGIHYEQYF
TRBJ1-1 | TRBV18 | CASSPGQGNTEAFF
TRBJ1-4 | TRBV5-1 | CASRLQASNEKLFF
TRBJ2-3 | TRBV28 | CASSGNMGDTQYF
TRBJ1-2 | TRBV3-1 | CASSQESTNYGYTF
TRBJ1-3 | TRBV29-1 | CSVEGDIGGNTIYF
TRBJ1-1 | TRBV5-1 | CASSYWTGGKNTEAFF
TRBJ2-1 | TRBV7-2 | CASGATFPGEQFF
TRBJ2-5 | TRBV20-1 | CTSLSRVTETQYF
TRBJ2-7 | TRBV18 | CASSPTSGRPYEQYF
TRBJ2-3 | TRBV7-6 | CASSLVGWEGTQYF
TRBJ1-1 | TRBV28 | CASKFYGGRSTEAFF
TRBJ2-3 | TRBV10-3 | CAINPGPYTDTQYF
TRBJ2-1 | TRBV4-3 | CASSQDSVGSVFYNEQFF
TRBJ1-6 | TRBV30 | CAWSVSGFDSPLHF
TRBJ2-1 | TRBV18 | CASSPPTAESSYNEQFF
TRBJ2-7 | TRBV5-1 | CASSLVGAQTYEQYF
TRBJ1-5 | TRBV20-1 | CSARDELDVDQPQHF
TRBJ2-1 | TRBV5-5 | CASSPSTSGLLYNEQFF
TRBJ2-1 | TRBV20-1 | CSARDSFRGLQFNEQFF
TRBJ1-1 | TRBV27 | CASSLIGRLGTEAFF
TRBJ2-7 | TRBV30 | CAWSRRDRDIYEQYF
TRBJ1-2 | TRBV14 | CASSLTTGGYTF
TRBJ2-7 | TRBV12-3/TRBV12-4 | CASRLLGSSYEQYF
TRBJ2-1 | TRBV6-5 | CASSSRDRGSYNEQFF
TRBJ2-1 | TRBV9 | CASSPGTSGWDEQFF